The T cell receptor (beta chain) under discussion was sequenced for a study of shared clonotypes between healthy human individuals. Study findings and constraints: The four-donor shared clonotypes exceeded non-shared clonotypes in generation probability, with non-shared ones scoring lower. Naive subsets, compared against memory subsets, generally had larger estimated richness values. The sampled material consisted only of blood, and tissue repertoires are likely to differ.

Germline lookup yields CDR1 LNHDA and CDR2 SQIVND (reference sequence). Trimming took 5 bases from V and 3 from J; bases not matched to a gene: 4. The CDR3 length is 15 residues. This clone has a count of ten or more. What it binds is not known. TCRdb's table, derived via immunoSEQ multiplex PCR, lists solely in-frame clones and lacks some. The table includes around 95,000 clones, roughly 69% detected once. The chain has TRBV19 and TRBJ2-2, with 9 bases identical to TRBD2. The receptor was derived from a man younger than 40 in good health. The sequenced sample was memory CD8+ T cells sorted from blood. The subset: CD45RO+ cells pooled with CCR7-negative TemRA cells. This CDR3 is CASSSVAGDTGELFF. As DNA, the CDR3 is TGTGCCAGTAGTTCAGTAGCGGGAGACACCGGGGAGCTGTTTTTT.